One sample yielded the 11 T cell receptor beta chains listed below, sequenced in a study of cytomegalovirus exposure and HLA in healthy donors (dated by TCRdb to 2016 to 2017). Libraries were made using the immunoSEQ multiplex PCR assay. For the multiplex PCR, a mixture combining 60 forward primers for TCR Vbeta segments and 13 reverse primers for TCR Jbeta segments was used. What TCRdb holds here is the immuneACCESS table cut down to in-frame rearrangements. Part of the clones is not present; checked against another copy, under half of the missing clones reflect an unresolved V gene, and the others are unexplained. The sample records approximately 110,000 clones, about 73% of which are singletons. The ten largest clones capture around 4.2% of the sample. The sequencing input was PBMCs. All receptors derive from a woman aged 45-59 years in good health and CMV-seropositive.

There are a few counts of this clone. This chain uses TRBV5-1 with TRBJ1-2, with 7 positions matching TRBD1. V shed 0 bases and J 7 bases; nucleotides not matched to a gene: 6. This CDR3 is 14 amino acids long. Germline V gives CDR1 SGHRS, CDR2 YFSETQ. The CDR3 sequence: CASSLDRGQVGYTF. The CDR3 DNA is TGCGCCAGCAGCTTGGACAGGGGTCAGGTTGGCTACACCTTC.

About this clone: The same CDR3 can be traced to other DNA sequences in this sample. The rearrangement links TRBV4-1 to TRBJ1-1, with D perhaps TRBD1 (6 bases). V was cut by 3 bases and J by 3 bases, with 14 bases left in between. The CDR3 loop spans 15 amino acids. Germline CDR1 is MGHRA and CDR2 is YSYEKL. Here the CDR3 DNA reads TGCGCCAGCAGCCAGACAGACAGGTCCTACACTGAAGCTTTCTTT. As protein: CASSQTDRSYTEAFF.

V gene TRBV29-1 combines with J gene TRBJ2-3, with 8 bases identical to TRBD2. The germline CDR1 and CDR2 sequences are SQVTM and ANQGSEA. There are 14 residues in the CDR3. Trimming removed 7 bases from V and 2 bases from J; junction bases left unmatched: 8. This CDR3 is CSASGGEPTDTQYF. CDR3 in DNA: TGCAGCGCGTCCGGGGGGGAACCCACAGATACGCAGTATTTT.

The V and J genes are TRBV27 and TRBJ2-3; a possible D gene is TRBD2 (6 bases). Germline CDR1 MNHEY, CDR2 SMNVEV (reference sequence). The CDR3 is made up of 15 amino acids. Trimming left V 6 bases short and J 4 bases short, with 17 bases between. CDR3 DNA: TGTGCCAGCAGCCCGACTAGTGCTTACGCAGATACGCAGTATTTT. Translation gives CASSPTSAYADTQYF.

V is TRBV9 and J is TRBJ2-3; 10 bases agree with TRBD2. The CDR3 has 20 residues. Germline lookup yields CDR1 SGDLS and CDR2 YYNGEE. The V and J ends lost 1 base and 0 bases, in that order; junction bases with no gene match: 14. The CDR3: CASSVSMSVAGGLSTDTQYF. Written as DNA, the CDR3 is TGTGCCAGCAGCGTAAGCATGTCGGTAGCGGGGGGCCTGAGCACAGATACGCAGTATTTT.

This chain links TRBV27 with TRBJ1-6, with 7 bases aligning to TRBD1. This CDR3 is built from 18 residues. The germline V gene encodes CDR1 MNHEY and CDR2 SMNVEV (reference sequence). Trimming cost V 6 bases and J 0 bases; bases outside gene matches: 11. The CDR3 DNA follows: TGTGCCAGCAGCGGACAGGAAGACTCGAGCTCCTATAATTCACCCCTCCACTTT. This gives the protein CASSGQEDSSSYNSPLHF.

The chain couples TRBV29-1 to TRBJ1-2, with TRBD1 matching 7 bases. Germline lookup yields CDR1 SQVTM and CDR2 ANQGSEA. Losses at the gene ends were 2 bases for V and 3 bases for J; bases not matched to a gene: 18. The CDR3 is 18 amino acids. CDR3 protein: CSVEIGGGGGEWDYGYTF. The DNA of the CDR3 is TGCAGCGTTGAAATCGGGGGCGGAGGGGGCGAGTGGGACTATGGCTACACCTTC. The complete variable domain, with remaining parts taken from reference TRBV29-1 and TRBJ1-2, reads SAVISQKPSRDICQRGTSLTIQCQVDSQVTMMFWYRQQPGQSLTLIATANQGSEATYESGFVIDKFPISRPNLTFSTLTVSNMSPEDSSIYLCSVEIGGGGGEWDYGYTFGSGTRLTVV.

This clone was detected only a few times. This chain connects TRBV7-9 to TRBJ2-3, with D perhaps matching TRBD1 (5 bases). The CDR3 length is 15 residues. Looked up from germline, CDR1 is SEHNR and CDR2 is FQNEAQ (reference sequence). Between the trimmed V and J ends, which lost 3 bases and 1 base, there was a span of 11 bases. CDR3 region: CASSFDSLRTDTQYF. As DNA, the CDR3 is TGTGCCAGCAGCTTCGACAGTTTGCGCACAGATACGCAGTATTTT.

This chain joins TRBV15 and TRBJ2-7, with a weak D call TRBD2 (6 bases). Trimming pared 8 bases from V and 5 bases from J, leaving 19 bases between. The CDR3 is 14 amino acids. Germline V gene data show CDR1 as LNHNV and CDR2 as YYDKDF (reference sequence). CDR3: CATSLRGVQDEQYF. The CDR3 coding sequence is TGTGCCACCTCACTGCGGGGCGTCCAGGACGAGCAGTACTTC.

V gene TRBV6-6 combines with J gene TRBJ1-6; D call uncertain. The CDR3 runs 11 residues. Trimming took 6 bases from V and 13 from J, leaving 10 bases between them. CDR1 MNHNY and CDR2 SVGAGI come from the germline V gene (reference sequence). CDR3 loop: CASRFNRPLHF. The CDR3 nucleotides read TGTGCCAGCAGATTCAATCGGCCCCTCCACTTT.

V is TRBV6-1 and J is TRBJ1-5; no definite D call. The CDR3 runs 14 residues. Trimming removed 0 bases at V and 3 bases at J, with 6 bases between. CDR1 MNHNS and CDR2 SASEGT come from the germline V gene. CDR3 sequence (DNA): TGTGCCAGCAGTGAAGCCGTTATCAATCAGCCCCAGCATTTT. Residues: CASSEAVINQPQHF.